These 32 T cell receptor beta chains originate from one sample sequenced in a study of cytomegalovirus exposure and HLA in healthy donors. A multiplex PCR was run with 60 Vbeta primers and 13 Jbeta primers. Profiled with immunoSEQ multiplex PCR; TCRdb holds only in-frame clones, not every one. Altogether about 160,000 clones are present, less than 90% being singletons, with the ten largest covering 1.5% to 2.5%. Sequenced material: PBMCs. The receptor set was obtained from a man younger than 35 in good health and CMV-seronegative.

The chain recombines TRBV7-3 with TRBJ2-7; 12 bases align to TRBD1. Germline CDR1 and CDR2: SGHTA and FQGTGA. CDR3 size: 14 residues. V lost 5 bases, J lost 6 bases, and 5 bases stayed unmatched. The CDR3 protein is CASSGGTGGAEQYF. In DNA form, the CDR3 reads TGTGCCAGCAGCGGAGGGACAGGGGGCGCCGAGCAGTACTTC.

Here the CDR3 DNA reads TGTGCCAGTAGTATAGGAGGCAGGGGGGCCGGGAGGGCCAACGTCCTGACTTTC. This codes for CASSIGGRGAGRANVLTF. The gene calls are TRBV19 and TRBJ2-6, with D possibly being TRBD1 (7 bases). The CDR3 spans 18 residues. V was pared by 1 base and J by 5 bases, with 18 bases between. CDR1 is LNHDA and CDR2 is SQIVND in the germline V gene (reference sequence).

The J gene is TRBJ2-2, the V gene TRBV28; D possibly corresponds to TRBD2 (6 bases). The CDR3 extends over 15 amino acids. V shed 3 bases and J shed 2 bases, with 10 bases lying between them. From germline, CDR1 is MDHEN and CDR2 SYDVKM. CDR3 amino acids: CASSFPGTNTGELFF. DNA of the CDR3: TGTGCCAGCAGTTTCCCAGGGACTAACACCGGGGAGCTGTTTTTT.

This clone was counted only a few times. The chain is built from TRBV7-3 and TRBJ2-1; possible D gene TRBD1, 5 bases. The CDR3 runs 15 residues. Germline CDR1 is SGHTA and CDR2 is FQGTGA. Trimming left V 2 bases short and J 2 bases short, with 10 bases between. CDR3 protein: CASSLEAGPYNEQFF. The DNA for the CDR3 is TGTGCCAGCAGCTTAGAGGCAGGGCCCTACAATGAGCAGTTCTTC.

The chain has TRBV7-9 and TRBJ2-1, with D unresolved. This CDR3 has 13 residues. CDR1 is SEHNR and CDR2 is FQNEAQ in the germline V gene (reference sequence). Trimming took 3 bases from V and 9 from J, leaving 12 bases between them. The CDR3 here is CASSLVLTGEQFF. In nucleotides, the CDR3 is TGTGCCAGCAGCTTGGTTTTGACTGGTGAGCAGTTCTTC. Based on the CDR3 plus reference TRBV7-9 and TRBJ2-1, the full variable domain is DTGVSQNPRHKITKRGQNVTFRCDPISEHNRLYWYRQTLGQGPEFLTYFQNEAQLEKSRLLSDRFSAERPKGSFSTLEIQRTEQGDSAMYLCASSLVLTGEQFFGPGTRLTVL.

The CDR3 sequence is CASMPRLGGHTEAFF. The CDR3 bases are TGCGCCAGCATGCCAAGACTCGGGGGGCACACTGAAGCTTTCTTT. The chain links TRBV4-3 to TRBJ1-1, with a weak D call TRBD1 (6 bases). The length of the CDR3 is 15 residues. The germline CDR1 and CDR2 sequences are LGHNA and YSLEER. The ends were cut back, 7 bases at V and 3 bases at J, with 18 bases in the middle.

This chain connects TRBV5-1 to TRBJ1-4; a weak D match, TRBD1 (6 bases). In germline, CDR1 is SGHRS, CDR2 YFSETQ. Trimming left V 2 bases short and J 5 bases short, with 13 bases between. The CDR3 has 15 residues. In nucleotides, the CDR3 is TGCGCCAGCAGCTTAGGGGGGGCGGGGAATGAAAAACTGTTTTTT. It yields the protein CASSLGGAGNEKLFF.

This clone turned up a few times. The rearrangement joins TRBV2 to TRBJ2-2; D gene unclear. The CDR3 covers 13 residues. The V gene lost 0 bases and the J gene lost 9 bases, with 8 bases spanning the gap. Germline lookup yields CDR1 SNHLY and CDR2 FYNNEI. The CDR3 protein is CASSEARHRELFF. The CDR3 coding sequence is TGTGCCAGCAGTGAAGCCAGGCACCGGGAGCTGTTTTTT. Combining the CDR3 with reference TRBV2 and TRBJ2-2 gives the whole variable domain EPEVTQTPSHQVTQMGQEVILRCVPISNHLYFYWYRQILGQKVEFLVSFYNNEISEKSEIFDDQFSVERPDGSNFTLKIRSTKLEDSAMYFCASSEARHRELFFGEGSRLTVL.

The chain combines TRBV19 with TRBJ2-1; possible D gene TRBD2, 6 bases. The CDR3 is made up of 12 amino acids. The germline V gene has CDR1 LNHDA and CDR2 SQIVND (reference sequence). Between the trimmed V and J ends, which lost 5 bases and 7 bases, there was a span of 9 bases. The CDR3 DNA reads TGTGCCAGTAGTGTTGGGGGGAATGAGCAGTTCTTC. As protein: CASSVGGNEQFF.

The CDR3 spells CASSGGLQRAEAFF. The CDR3 bases are TGTGCCAGCAGTGGGGGACTGCAGCGGGCGGAAGCTTTCTTT. The chain joins TRBV2 to TRBJ1-1, with D possibly being TRBD1 (5 bases). Trimming shortened V by 4 bases and J by 8 bases, and 17 bases separated the two germline ends. Germline loops: CDR1 SNHLY, CDR2 FYNNEI. This CDR3 spans 14 amino acids.

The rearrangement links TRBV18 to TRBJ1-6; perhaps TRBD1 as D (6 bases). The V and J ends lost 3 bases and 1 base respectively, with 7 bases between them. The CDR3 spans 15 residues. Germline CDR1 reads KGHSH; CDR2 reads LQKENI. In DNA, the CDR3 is TGTGCCAGCTCACCGGACAGTTCCTATAATTCACCCCTCCACTTT. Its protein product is CASSPDSSYNSPLHF.

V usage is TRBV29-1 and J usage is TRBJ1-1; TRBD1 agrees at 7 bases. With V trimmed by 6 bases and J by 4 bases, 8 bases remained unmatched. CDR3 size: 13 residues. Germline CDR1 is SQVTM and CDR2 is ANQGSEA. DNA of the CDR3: TGCAGCGTCGCTACCCAGGGGGGCACTGAAGCTTTCTTT. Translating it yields CSVATQGGTEAFF.

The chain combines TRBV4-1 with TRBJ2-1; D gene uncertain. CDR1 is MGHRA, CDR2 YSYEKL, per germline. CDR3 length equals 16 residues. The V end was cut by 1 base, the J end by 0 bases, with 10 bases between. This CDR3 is CASSQVDILSYNEQFF. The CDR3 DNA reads TGCGCCAGCAGCCAAGTTGACATCCTCTCCTACAATGAGCAGTTCTTC.

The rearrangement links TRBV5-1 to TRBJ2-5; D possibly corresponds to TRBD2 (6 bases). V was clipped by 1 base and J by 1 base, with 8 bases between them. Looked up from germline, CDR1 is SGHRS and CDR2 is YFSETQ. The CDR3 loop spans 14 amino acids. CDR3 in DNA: TGCGCCAGCAGCTTGCAAGCGGGCCAAGAGACCCAGTACTTC. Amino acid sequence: CASSLQAGQETQYF.

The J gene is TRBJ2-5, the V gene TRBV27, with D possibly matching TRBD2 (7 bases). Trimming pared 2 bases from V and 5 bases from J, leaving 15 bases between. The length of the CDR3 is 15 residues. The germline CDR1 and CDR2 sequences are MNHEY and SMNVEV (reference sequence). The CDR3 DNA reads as TGTGCCAGCAGTTTAGCGGGGGCGGCCGTGGAGACCCAGTACTTC. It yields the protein CASSLAGAAVETQYF.

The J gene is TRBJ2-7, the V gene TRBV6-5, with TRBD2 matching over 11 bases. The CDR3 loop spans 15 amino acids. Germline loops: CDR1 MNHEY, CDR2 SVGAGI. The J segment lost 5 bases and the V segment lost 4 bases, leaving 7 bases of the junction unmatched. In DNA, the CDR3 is TGTGCCAGCAGTTGGGGACTAGCGGTAGGCAACGAGCAGTACTTC. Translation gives CASSWGLAVGNEQYF.

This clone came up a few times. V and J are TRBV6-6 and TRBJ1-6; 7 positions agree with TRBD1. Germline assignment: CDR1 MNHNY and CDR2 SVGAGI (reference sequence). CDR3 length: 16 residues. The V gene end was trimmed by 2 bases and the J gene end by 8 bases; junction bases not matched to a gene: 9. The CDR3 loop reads CASSYTDDRDYSPLHF. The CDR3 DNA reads TGTGCCAGCAGTTACACCGACGACAGGGACTATTCACCCCTCCACTTT.

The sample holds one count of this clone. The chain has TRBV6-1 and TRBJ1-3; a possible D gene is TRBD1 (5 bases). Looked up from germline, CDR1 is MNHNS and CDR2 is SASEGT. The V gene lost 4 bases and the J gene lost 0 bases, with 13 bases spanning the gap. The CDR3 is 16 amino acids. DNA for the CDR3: TGTGCCAGCAGTGGACAGTTCTCGAGCTCTGGAAACACCATATATTTT. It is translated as CASSGQFSSSGNTIYF.

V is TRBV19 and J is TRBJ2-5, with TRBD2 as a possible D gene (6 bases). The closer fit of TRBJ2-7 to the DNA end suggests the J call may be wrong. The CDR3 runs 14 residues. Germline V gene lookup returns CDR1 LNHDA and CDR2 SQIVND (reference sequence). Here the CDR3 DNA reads TGTGCCAGTAGGGTGAGTAGCGGAGCCTACGAGCAGTACTTC. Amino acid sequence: CASRVSSGAYEQYF.

The CDR3 loop is CASSADRRTDTQYF. CDR3 DNA: TGTGCCAGCAGCGCGGACAGGCGAACAGATACGCAGTATTTT. V gene TRBV9 combines with J gene TRBJ2-3; TRBD1 agrees at 7 bases. J was trimmed by 3 bases and V by 3 bases; bases with no gene match: 4. The CDR3 runs to 14 residues. Germline CDR1 and CDR2: SGDLS and YYNGEE.

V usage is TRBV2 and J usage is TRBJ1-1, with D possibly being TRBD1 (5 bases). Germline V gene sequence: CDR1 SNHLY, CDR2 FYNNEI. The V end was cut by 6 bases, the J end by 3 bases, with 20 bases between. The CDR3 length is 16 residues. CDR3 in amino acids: CASSHGPGWEDTEAFF. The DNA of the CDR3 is TGTGCCAGCAGCCATGGGCCAGGGTGGGAGGACACTGAAGCTTTCTTT.

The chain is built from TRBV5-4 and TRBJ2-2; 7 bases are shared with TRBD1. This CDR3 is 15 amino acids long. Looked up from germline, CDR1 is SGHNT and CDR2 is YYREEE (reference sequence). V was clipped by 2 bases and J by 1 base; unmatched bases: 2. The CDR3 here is CASSFRDRNTGELFF. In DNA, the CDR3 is TGTGCCAGCAGCTTCCGGGACAGGAACACCGGGGAGCTGTTTTTT.

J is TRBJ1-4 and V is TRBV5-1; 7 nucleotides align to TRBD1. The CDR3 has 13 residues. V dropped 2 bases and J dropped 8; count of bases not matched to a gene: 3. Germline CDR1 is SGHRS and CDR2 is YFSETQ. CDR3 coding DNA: TGCGCCAGCAGCTTTACAGGGGACGAAAAACTGTTTTTT. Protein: CASSFTGDEKLFF.

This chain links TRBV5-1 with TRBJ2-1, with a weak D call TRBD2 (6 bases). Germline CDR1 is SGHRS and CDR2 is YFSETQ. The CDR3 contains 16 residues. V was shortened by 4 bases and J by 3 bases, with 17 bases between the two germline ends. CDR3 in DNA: TGCGCCAGCAGCCCCACAGCGGGCCCTGACTACAATGAGCAGTTCTTC. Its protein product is CASSPTAGPDYNEQFF. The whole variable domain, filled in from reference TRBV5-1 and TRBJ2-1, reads KAGVTQTPRYLIKTRGQQVTLSCSPISGHRSVSWYQQTPGQGLQFLFEYFSETQRNKGNFPGRFSGRQFSNSRSEMNVSTLELGDSALYLCASSPTAGPDYNEQFFGPGTRLTVL.

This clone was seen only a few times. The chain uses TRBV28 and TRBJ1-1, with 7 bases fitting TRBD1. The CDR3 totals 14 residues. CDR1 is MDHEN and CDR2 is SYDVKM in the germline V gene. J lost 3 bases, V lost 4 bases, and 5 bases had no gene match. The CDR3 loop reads CASSSGTEYTEAFF. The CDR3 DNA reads TGTGCCAGCAGTTCGGGGACAGAGTACACTGAAGCTTTCTTT.

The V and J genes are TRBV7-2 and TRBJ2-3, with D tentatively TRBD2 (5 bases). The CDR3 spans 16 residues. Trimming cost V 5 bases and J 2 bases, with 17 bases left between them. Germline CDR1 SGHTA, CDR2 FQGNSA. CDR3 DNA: TGTGCCAGCAGCCAAGACCGGGATGCTCTCACAGATACGCAGTATTTT. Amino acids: CASSQDRDALTDTQYF. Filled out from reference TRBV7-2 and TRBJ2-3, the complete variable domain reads GAGVSQSPSNKVTEKGKDVELRCDPISGHTALYWYRQSLGQGLEFLIYFQGNSAPDKSGLPSDRFSAERTGGSVSTLTIQRTQQEDSAVYLCASSQDRDALTDTQYFGPGTRLTVL.

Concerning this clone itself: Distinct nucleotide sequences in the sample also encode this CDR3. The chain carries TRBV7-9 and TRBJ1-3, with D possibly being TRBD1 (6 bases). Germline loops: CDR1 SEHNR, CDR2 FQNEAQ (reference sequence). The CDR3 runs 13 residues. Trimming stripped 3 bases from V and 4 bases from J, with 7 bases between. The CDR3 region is CASSLGAGNTIYF. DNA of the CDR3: TGTGCCAGCAGCTTGGGGGCAGGAAACACCATATATTTT.

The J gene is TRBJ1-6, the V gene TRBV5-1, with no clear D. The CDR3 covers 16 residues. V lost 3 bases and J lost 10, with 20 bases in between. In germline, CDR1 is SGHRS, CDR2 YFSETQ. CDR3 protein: CASSSNPARGESPLHF. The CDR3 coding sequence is TGCGCCAGCAGCTCCAATCCGGCCAGAGGCGAATCACCCCTCCACTTT.

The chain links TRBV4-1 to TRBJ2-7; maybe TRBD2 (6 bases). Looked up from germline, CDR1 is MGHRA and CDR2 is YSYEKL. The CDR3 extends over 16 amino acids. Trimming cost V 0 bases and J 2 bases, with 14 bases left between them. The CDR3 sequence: CASSQDQWPGAYEQYF. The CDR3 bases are TGCGCCAGCAGCCAAGATCAATGGCCGGGGGCCTACGAGCAGTACTTC.

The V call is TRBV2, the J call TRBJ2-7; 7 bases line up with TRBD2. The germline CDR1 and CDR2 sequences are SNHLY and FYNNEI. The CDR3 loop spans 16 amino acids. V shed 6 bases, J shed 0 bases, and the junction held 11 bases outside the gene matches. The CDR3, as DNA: TGTGCCAGCAGCTGGGACCACCTAGCGGACTCCTACGAGCAGTACTTC. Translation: CASSWDHLADSYEQYF.

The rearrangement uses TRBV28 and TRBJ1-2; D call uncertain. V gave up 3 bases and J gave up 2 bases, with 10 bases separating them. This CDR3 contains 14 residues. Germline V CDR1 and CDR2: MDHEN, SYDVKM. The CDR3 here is CASSFRAGNYGYTF. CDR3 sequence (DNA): TGTGCCAGCAGTTTCCGCGCCGGGAACTATGGCTACACCTTC.

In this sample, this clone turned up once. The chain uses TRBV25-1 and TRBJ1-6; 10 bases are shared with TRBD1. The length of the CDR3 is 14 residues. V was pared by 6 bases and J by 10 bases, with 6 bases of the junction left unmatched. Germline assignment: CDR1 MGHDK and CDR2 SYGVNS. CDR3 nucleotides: TGTGCCAGCAGCCAGGGACAGGGGATCTCACCCCTCCACTTT. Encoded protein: CASSQGQGISPLHF. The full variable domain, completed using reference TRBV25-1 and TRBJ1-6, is EADIYQTPRYLVIGTGKKITLECSQTMGHDKMYWYQQDPGMELHLIHYSYGVNSTEKGDLSSESTVSRIRTEHFPLTLESARPSHTSQYLCASSQGQGISPLHFGNGTRLTVT.